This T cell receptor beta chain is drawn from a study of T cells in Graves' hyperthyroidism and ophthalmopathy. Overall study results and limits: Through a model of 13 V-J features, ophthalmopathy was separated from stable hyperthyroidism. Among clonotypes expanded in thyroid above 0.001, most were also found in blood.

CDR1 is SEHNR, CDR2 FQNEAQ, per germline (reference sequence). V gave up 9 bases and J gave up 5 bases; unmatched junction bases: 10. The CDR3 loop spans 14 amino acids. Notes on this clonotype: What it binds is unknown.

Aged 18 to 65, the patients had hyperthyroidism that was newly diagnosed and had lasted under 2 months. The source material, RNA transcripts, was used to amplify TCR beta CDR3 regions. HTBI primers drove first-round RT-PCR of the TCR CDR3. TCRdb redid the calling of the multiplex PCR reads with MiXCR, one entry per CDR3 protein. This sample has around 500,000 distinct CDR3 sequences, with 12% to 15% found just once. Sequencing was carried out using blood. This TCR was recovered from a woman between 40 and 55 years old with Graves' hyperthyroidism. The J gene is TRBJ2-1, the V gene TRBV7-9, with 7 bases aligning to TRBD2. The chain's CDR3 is CASSIWEGHNEQFF. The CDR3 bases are TGTGCCAGTAGTATTTGGGAGGGGCACAATGAGCAGTTCTTC.